This T cell receptor (beta chain) was recovered during a study of CD8 T cells in Susac syndrome. The authors reverse transcribed 0.5 to 1 ug RNA with random hexamers. TCRdb itself ran the immunoSEQ multiplex PCR reads through MiXCR, one entry per CDR3 protein. This sample has hundreds of thousands of distinct CDR3 sequences; about 95% occur once, and the top ten carry approximately 0.15%. Peripheral blood CD8+ and CD4+ T cells were profiled by TCR beta sequencing. The sample comprised CD4+ T cells from PBMCs. This TCR was sampled from a human donor with Susac syndrome.

The CDR3 reads CASNKGDGANVLTF. The CDR3 DNA is TGTGCCAGCAACAAGGGCGATGGGGCCAACGTCCTGACTTTC. The chain joins TRBV9 to TRBJ2-6; D gene uncertain. The CDR3 covers 14 residues. V shed 6 bases and J shed 3 bases, with 10 bases lying between them. In germline, CDR1 is SGDLS, CDR2 YYNGEE.